The sequence of this TCR beta chain was determined in a study of PD-L1 blockade in urothelial cancer. Study details: At some point between 2013 and 2015, patients got going on atezolizumab, taking 1,200 mg intravenously every 3 weeks. Typically, measured as a median, blood samples had 110,000 to 150,000 T cells. Blood analysis occurred 3 weeks (second dose) and 6 weeks after treatment start.

TCRdb keeps only in-frame clones here, not all; method: immunoSEQ multiplex PCR. The profile shows about 32,000 clones, around 86% of them singletons. The TCR originated in a man aged 50 to 60 with urothelial cancer. This sample comprised PBMCs, obtained around atezolizumab (anti-PD-L1) treatment.

The CDR3 region has the DNA TGTGCCAGCAAGACTAGCGGAAACAAGTACAATGAGCAGTTCTTC. Its protein is CASKTSGNKYNEQFF. The rearrangement joins TRBV2 to TRBJ2-1; 9 bases map to TRBD2. The V segment lost 7 bases and the J segment 4 bases; nucleotides outside the gene matches: 8. This CDR3 region has 15 residues. Germline-derived CDR1 and CDR2 are SNHLY and FYNNEI.